Here is one TCR beta chain with its context. The data originate from a study of T cell responses to AZD1222 COVID-19 vaccine. Repertoires were generated with immunoSEQ multiplex PCR, while TCRdb's copy carries only in-frame clones and drops some. The sample has around 180,000 clones; 90% are singletons. This CDR3 spans 16 amino acids. From germline, CDR1 is MNHEY and CDR2 SMNVEV (reference sequence). V lost 3 bases and J lost 6; bases outside the gene matches: 9. The sample was peripheral blood, taken on day 0 of AZD1222 vaccination. This chain links TRBV27 with TRBJ2-2, with TRBD2 matching over 8 bases. The TCR comes from an adult in good health. CDR3 loop: CASSFLAAGGPGELFF. CDR3 coding DNA: TGTGCCAGCAGTTTCTTAGCGGCGGGGGGACCCGGGGAGCTGTTTTTT.